Below, 18 T cell receptor beta chains from the same sample are listed, as sequenced in a study of regulatory T cells in long-lasting Graves disease. Combining iRepertoire HTBI primers with Arm-PCR of CDR3 regions, the authors built TCR beta libraries. Each CDR3 protein is one row after TCRdb ran MiXCR on the multiplex PCR reads. The sample has about 470,000 distinct CDR3 sequences; under 25% are singletons. Noted time point: persistent/refractory GD, antithyroid drugs over 5 years with positive TRAb. PBMCs provided the RNA from which the TCR library was made. The specimen comprised peripheral blood mononuclear cells (PBMCs), sampled when the disease was refractory, from a patient treated with antithyroid drugs. The receptors originated from a female donor with Graves disease.

This clonotype was seen many times. The chain carries TRBV10-3 and TRBJ1-2; 8 positions match TRBD1. Germline assignment: CDR1 ENHRY and CDR2 SYGVKD. The CDR3 spans 13 residues. The trim removed 4 bases at V and 4 bases at J, leaving 2 bases unmatched. The CDR3 bases are TGTGCCATCAGTGGGACAGGGCCCTATGGCTACACCTTC. Its translation: CAISGTGPYGYTF.

This clonotype was detected many times. This chain connects TRBV6-2 or TRBV6-3 to TRBJ1-5; D not certain. There are 12 residues in the CDR3. CDR1 MNHEY and CDR2 SVGEGT come from the germline V gene. Trimming shortened V by 2 bases and J by 5 bases, and 4 bases separated the two germline ends. The CDR3 here is CASSYGYQPQHF. CDR3 bases: TGTGCCAGCAGTTACGGGTATCAGCCCCAGCATTTT.

The chain couples TRBV29-1 to TRBJ2-3; 7 positions agree with TRBD1. The CDR3 sequence is 12 residues long. Germline trimming cut 3 bases from V and 6 bases from J; bases unmatched to any gene: 3. Germline V CDR1 and CDR2: SQVTM, ANQGSEA. CDR3 region: CSVDPQGDTQYF. CDR3 DNA sequence: TGCAGCGTTGATCCACAGGGGGATACGCAGTATTTT.

For this clonotype: A read error may produce the germline difference seen at one junction end. V and J are TRBV11-1 and TRBJ2-7; 8 bases fit TRBD1. The germline CDR1 and CDR2 sequences are SGHAT and FQDESV (reference sequence). The CDR3 is 16 amino acids. CDR3 DNA: TGCGCCAGCAGCCAGACAGAGTCACAGGGGGTCCACGAGCAGTACTTC. Amino acid sequence: CASSQTESQGVHEQYF.

Remarks on this clonotype: One end of the junction fails to match germline, which may point to a read error. V is TRBV14 and J is TRBJ1-1; D uncertain. The length of the CDR3 is 13 residues. CDR1 is SGHDN and CDR2 is FVKESK in the germline V gene. DNA of the CDR3: TGTGCCAACAGCCTAAGTTTGAACACTGAAGCTTTCTTT. Translating it yields CANSLSLNTEAFF.

Details on this clonotype: Given a much more abundant clone one base away, this may be a read error. The V call is TRBV2, the J call TRBJ2-3; perhaps TRBD2 as D (6 bases). This CDR3 spans 15 amino acids. Germline V CDR1 and CDR2: SNHLY, FYNNEI. V was trimmed by 6 bases and J by 8 bases, leaving 21 bases between them. For the CDR3, the DNA is TGTGCCAGCAGCGTAGGCGGGGTTTGGGATGGTACGCAGTATTTT. It specifies CASSVGGVWDGTQYF.

This clonotype was observed at least ten times. Compared with germline, one end of the junction differs, possibly owing to a read error. The rearrangement links TRBV28 to TRBJ2-7; a possible D gene is TRBD1 (6 bases). This CDR3 has 15 residues. Germline values: CDR1 MDHEN, CDR2 SYDVKM. The CDR3 sequence: CASSARGAPSYERYF. The CDR3 nucleotides read TGTGCCAGCAGTGCCAGGGGCGCCCCCTCCTACGAGCGGTACTTC.

This clonotype was seen a handful of times. The chain employs TRBV3-1 and TRBJ1-6; possible D gene TRBD1, 6 bases. CDR3 length equals 13 residues. With 7 bases removed from V and 7 bases from J, the gap between germline ends came to 11 bases. Germline V CDR1 and CDR2: LGHDT, YNNKEL (reference sequence). The CDR3 here is CASTRGGNSPLHF. CDR3 sequence (DNA): TGTGCCAGCACCCGAGGGGGGAATTCACCCCTCCACTTT.

This chain links TRBV7-9 with TRBJ1-2, with D hard to call. CDR1 and CDR2 from the germline V gene are SEHNR and FQNEAQ (reference sequence). The CDR3 has 12 amino acids. Trimming stripped 4 bases from V and 8 bases from J, with 11 bases between. The CDR3 is CASSSRTSGYTF. The CDR3 coding sequence is TGTGCCAGCAGCTCCAGGACTTCAGGCTACACCTTC.

This clonotype was found many times. The chain employs TRBV12-3 or TRBV12-4 and TRBJ2-7, with 7 bases lining up with TRBD1. The CDR3 loop spans 15 amino acids. After removal of 3 bases from V and 2 bases from J, the junction contained 7 bases not matched to a gene. CDR3 coding DNA: TGTGCCAGCAGTTTGACAGGGAACCCGGCCTACGAGCAGTACTTC. Protein product: CASSLTGNPAYEQYF.

This clonotype showed up many times. The chain has TRBV10-3 and TRBJ1-2; 10 nucleotides match TRBD1. J gave up 2 bases and V 6 bases, and 3 bases lay outside the gene matches. CDR1 is ENHRY and CDR2 is SYGVKD in the germline V gene. CDR3 size: 14 residues. The CDR3 is CAIRRDRGNYGYTF. For the CDR3, the DNA is TGTGCCATCAGGAGGGACAGGGGAAACTATGGCTACACCTTC.

The CDR3 region has the DNA TGTGCCAGCAGCGTAGGGTCAGGGAGCTATGGCTACACCTTC. Translated: CASSVGSGSYGYTF. J is TRBJ1-2 and V is TRBV9; maybe TRBD1 (5 bases). The germline V gene has CDR1 SGDLS and CDR2 YYNGEE. The V end lost 0 bases, the J end lost 4 bases, and 10 bases lay between the germline ends. This CDR3 region has 14 residues.

The genes are TRBV19 and TRBJ1-2; D may be TRBD1 (6 bases). V was cut by 9 bases and J by 8 bases, with 16 bases left in between. The CDR3 length is 12 residues. CDR1 is LNHDA, CDR2 SQIVND, per germline (reference sequence). The CDR3: CAREGQPNGYTF. The CDR3 DNA sequence: TGTGCCAGGGAGGGACAACCTAACGGCTACACCTTC.

This clonotype was found many times. This rearrangement joins TRBV28 to TRBJ2-6; no firm D call. CDR1 and CDR2 from the germline V gene are MDHEN and SYDVKM. V lost 8 bases to trimming and J lost 0 bases, with 14 bases between them. The CDR3 has 16 amino acids. The CDR3 nucleotides read TGTGCCAGCCGCTCTCTGGGCATCTCTGGGGCCAACGTCCTGACTTTC. This translates into CASRSLGISGANVLTF.

The rearrangement joins TRBV7-2 to TRBJ2-4, with TRBD2 as a possible D gene (7 bases). The CDR3 length is 18 residues. The V end lost 4 bases, the J end lost 0 bases, and 19 bases lay between the germline ends. Germline V gene sequence: CDR1 SGHTA, CDR2 FQGNSA. The CDR3 nucleotides read TGTGCCAGCAGCTCATGGTTTGGGGGGGCCCTAGCCAAAAACATTCAGTACTTC. This codes for CASSSWFGGALAKNIQYF.

The rearrangement uses TRBV3-1 and TRBJ2-5; 12 nucleotides align to TRBD2. The V gene end was trimmed by 1 base and the J gene end by 5 bases; junction bases not matched to a gene: 2. Germline V lookup: CDR1 LGHDT, CDR2 YNNKEL (reference sequence). The CDR3 is 15 residues long. The CDR3 nucleotides are TGTGCCAGCAGCCAAGGGACTAGCGGGACGGAGACCCAGTACTTC. Translating gives CASSQGTSGTETQYF.

In regard to this clonotype: This may stem from a read error, because a much larger clone lies one nucleotide away. The chain carries TRBV13 and TRBJ2-4, with 7 bases that match TRBD1. This CDR3 has 17 residues. Germline loops: CDR1 PRHDT, CDR2 FYEKMQ (reference sequence). Trimming took 5 bases from V and 2 from J; bases not matched to a gene: 12. The CDR3 loop is CASSPVNTGASKNIQYF. For the CDR3, the DNA is TGTGCCAGCAGCCCCGTGAACACAGGGGCATCCAAAAACATTCAGTACTTC.

This clonotype showed up many times. This chain joins TRBV28 and TRBJ2-1, with 7 bases that match TRBD2. CDR1 and CDR2 from the germline V gene are MDHEN and SYDVKM. There are 15 residues in the CDR3. J gave up 9 bases and V 3 bases, and 11 bases lay outside the gene matches. The CDR3 DNA reads TGTGCCAGCAGTTTTACCAGCGGGATCTCCCCTGAGCAGTTCTTC. Its protein product is CASSFTSGISPEQFF.